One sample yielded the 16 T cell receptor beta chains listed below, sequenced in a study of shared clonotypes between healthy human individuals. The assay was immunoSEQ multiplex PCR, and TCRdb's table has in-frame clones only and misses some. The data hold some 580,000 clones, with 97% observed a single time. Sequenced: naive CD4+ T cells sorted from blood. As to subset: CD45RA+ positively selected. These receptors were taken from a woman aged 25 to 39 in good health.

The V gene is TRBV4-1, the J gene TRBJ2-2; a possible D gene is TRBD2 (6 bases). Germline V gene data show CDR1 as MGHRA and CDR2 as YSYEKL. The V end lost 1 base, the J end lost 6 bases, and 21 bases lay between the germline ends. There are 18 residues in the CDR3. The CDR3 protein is CASSQGPPGVARAGELFF. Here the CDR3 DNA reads TGCGCCAGCAGCCAAGGACCCCCGGGAGTGGCAAGGGCCGGGGAGCTGTTTTTT.

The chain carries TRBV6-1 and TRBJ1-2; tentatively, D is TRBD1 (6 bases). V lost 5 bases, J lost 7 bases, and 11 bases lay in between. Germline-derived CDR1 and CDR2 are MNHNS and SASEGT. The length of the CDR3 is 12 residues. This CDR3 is CASSLNRAGYTF. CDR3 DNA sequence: TGTGCCAGCAGTTTGAACAGGGCTGGCTACACCTTC.

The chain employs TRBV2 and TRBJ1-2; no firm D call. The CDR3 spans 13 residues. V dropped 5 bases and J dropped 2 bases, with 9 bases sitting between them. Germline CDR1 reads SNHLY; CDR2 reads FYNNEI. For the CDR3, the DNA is TGTGCCAGCAGTCTCGACCAGAACTATGGCTACACCTTC. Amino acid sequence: CASSLDQNYGYTF. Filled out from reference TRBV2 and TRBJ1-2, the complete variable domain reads EPEVTQTPSHQVTQMGQEVILRCVPISNHLYFYWYRQILGQKVEFLVSFYNNEISEKSEIFDDQFSVERPDGSNFTLKIRSTKLEDSAMYFCASSLDQNYGYTFGSGTRLTVV.

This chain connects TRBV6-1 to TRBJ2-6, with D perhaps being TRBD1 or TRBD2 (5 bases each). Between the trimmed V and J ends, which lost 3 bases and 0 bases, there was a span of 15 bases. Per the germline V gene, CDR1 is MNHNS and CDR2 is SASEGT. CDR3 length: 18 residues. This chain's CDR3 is CASSDQPGRISGANVLTF. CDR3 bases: TGTGCCAGCAGTGACCAGCCGGGACGCATCTCTGGGGCCAACGTCCTGACTTTC.

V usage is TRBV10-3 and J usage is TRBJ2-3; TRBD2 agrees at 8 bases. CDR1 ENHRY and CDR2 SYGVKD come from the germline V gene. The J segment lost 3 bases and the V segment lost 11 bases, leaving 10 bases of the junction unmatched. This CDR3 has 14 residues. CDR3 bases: TGTGCCGCCAGCGGGAGCCTCGGTACAGATACGCAGTATTTT. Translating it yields CAASGSLGTDTQYF.

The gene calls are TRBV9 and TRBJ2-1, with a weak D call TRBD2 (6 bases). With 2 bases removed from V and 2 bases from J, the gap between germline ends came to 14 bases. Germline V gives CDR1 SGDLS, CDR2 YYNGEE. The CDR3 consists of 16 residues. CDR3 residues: CASSVQFGSPYNEQFF. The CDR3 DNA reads TGTGCCAGCAGCGTTCAGTTCGGGAGCCCCTACAATGAGCAGTTCTTC.

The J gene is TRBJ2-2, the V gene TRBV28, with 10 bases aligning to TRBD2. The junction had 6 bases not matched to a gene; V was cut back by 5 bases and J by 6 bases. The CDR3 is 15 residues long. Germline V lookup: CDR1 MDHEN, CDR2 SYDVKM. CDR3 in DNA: TGTGCCAGCAGTAAGCGGGAGGGCCTCTCCGGGGAGCTGTTTTTT. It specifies CASSKREGLSGELFF. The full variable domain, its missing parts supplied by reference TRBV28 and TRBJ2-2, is DVKVTQSSRYLVKRTGEKVFLECVQDMDHENMFWYRQDPGLGLRLIYFSYDVKMKEKGDIPEGYSVSREKKERFSLILESASTNQTSMYLCASSKREGLSGELFFGEGSRLTVL.

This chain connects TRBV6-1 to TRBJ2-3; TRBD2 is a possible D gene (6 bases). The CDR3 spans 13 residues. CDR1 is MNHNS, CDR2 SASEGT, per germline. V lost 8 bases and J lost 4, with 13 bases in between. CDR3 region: CASVWRDPDTQYF. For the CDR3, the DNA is TGTGCCAGCGTGTGGCGGGATCCAGATACGCAGTATTTT.

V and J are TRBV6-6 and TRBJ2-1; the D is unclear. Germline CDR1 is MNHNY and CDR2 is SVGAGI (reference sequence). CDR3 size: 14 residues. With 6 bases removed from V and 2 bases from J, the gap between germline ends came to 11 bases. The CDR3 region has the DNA TGTGCCAGCAGACCTTCGAAGGCCTACAATGAGCAGTTCTTC. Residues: CASRPSKAYNEQFF.

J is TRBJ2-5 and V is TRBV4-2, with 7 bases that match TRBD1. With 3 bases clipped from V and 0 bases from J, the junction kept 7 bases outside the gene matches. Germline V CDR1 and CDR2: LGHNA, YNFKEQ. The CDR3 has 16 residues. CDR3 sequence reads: CASSQPDRRYQETQYF. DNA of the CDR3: TGTGCCAGCAGCCAGCCGGACAGGCGGTACCAAGAGACCCAGTACTTC.

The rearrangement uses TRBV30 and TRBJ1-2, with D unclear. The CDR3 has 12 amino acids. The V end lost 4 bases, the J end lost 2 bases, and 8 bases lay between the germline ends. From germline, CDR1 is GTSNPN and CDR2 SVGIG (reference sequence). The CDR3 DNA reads TGTGCCTGGAATGCGGCGAACTATGGCTACACCTTC. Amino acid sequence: CAWNAANYGYTF.

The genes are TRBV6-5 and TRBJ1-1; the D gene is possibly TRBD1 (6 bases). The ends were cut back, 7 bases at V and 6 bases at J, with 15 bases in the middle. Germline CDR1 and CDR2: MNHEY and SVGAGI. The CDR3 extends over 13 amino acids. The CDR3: CASTQGRLSEAFF. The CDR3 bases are TGTGCCAGCACACAGGGAAGATTGTCTGAAGCTTTCTTT.

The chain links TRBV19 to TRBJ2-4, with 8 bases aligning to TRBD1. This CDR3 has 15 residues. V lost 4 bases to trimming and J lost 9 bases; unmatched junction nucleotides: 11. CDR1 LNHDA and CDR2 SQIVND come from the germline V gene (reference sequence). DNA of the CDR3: TGTGCCAGTAGTAATTTCCGGGACAGGCTCAGCATTCAGTACTTC. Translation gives CASSNFRDRLSIQYF.

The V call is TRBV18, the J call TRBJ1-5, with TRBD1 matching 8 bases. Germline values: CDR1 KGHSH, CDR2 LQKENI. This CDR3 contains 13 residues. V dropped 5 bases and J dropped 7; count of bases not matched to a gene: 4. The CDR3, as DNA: TGTGCCAGCTCATCGACAGGGGACCAGCCCCAGCATTTT. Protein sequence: CASSSTGDQPQHF. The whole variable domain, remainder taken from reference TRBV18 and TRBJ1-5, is NAGVMQNPRHLVRRRGQEARLRCSPMKGHSHVYWYRQLPEEGLKFMVYLQKENIIDESGMPKERFSAEFPKEGPSILRIQQVVRGDSAAYFCASSSTGDQPQHFGDGTRLSIL.

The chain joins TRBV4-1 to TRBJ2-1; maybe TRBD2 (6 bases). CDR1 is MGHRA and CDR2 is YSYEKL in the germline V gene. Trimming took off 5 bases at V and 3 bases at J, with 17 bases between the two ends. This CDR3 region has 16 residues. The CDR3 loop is CASSALRDSHYNEQFF. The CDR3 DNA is TGCGCCAGCAGCGCTCTTAGGGACTCCCACTACAATGAGCAGTTCTTC.

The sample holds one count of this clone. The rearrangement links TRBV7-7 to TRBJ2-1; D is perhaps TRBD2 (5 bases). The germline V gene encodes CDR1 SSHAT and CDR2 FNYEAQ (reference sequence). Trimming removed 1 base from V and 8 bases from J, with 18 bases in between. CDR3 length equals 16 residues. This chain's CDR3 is CASSLGGSGSSDEQFF. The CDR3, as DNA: TGTGCCAGCAGCTTAGGGGGTAGTGGGAGTTCTGATGAGCAGTTCTTC.